A selection of T cell receptor beta chains follows, all from one sample in a study of PD-L1 blockade in urothelial cancer. Data came from immunoSEQ multiplex PCR; TCRdb stores just in-frame clones and leaves some out. The repertoire has around 120,000 clones, about 89% of them found once; the top ten carry under 2%. This specimen consisted of PBMCs, obtained around atezolizumab (anti-PD-L1) treatment. The receptors stem from a man in his 60s with urothelial cancer. Each CDR3 is given with its conserved first and last residue. A D gene is named only where the DNA matches it firmly.

D gene	V gene	CDR3 protein
TRBD2	TRBV7-2	CASSGHREGETQYF
.	TRBV28	CASSWHLSGNTIYF
TRBD2	TRBV7-2	CASSRSGGGTDTQYF
.	TRBV7-9	CASSLQDGYTF
TRBD1	TRBV30	CAWNLGQGVGNTIYF
.	TRBV15	CATSTDRPYGYTF
TRBD1	TRBV28	CASRRQGGGNQPQHF
.	TRBV6-1	CASSSGQWDYGYTF
TRBD1	TRBV11-3	CASSFPGQGAETQYF
.	TRBV5-1	CASRVGQTNTEAFF
TRBD2	TRBV15	CATSETSGAPYEQYF
TRBD1	TRBV10-2	CASSGGTAVSYEQYF
.	TRBV29-1	CSVAQTNTEAFF
.	TRBV27	CASYGLGHRIPNNEQFF
.	TRBV7-2	CASSLLDIYGYTF
TRBD1	TRBV7-7	CASSFWLQGDNQPQHF
TRBD1	TRBV7-3	CASSLGPGGGYTF
TRBD1	TRBV19	CASSIDLPTGGGETQYF
.	TRBV4-3	CASSQEPRVSGTEAFF
.	TRBV4-2	CASSQGRVSEAFF
.	TRBV2	CASSNRDYGTEAFF
.	TRBV10-2	CASSESSTSWNEKLFF
.	TRBV7-2	CASSLEGTSKANTEAFF
.	TRBV28	CASSLSRAPNTGELFF
.	TRBV5-4	CASSSRTGSYEQYF
TRBD2	TRBV7-3	CATAAGGNYNEQFF
TRBD2	TRBV7-9	CASSPGTSGGHTDTQYF
.	TRBV29-1	CSVESRPGSSYNEQFF
TRBD1	TRBV5-1	CASSPAGGQGVYEQYF
.	TRBV4-2	CASSQEGGEMDTQYF
TRBD2	TRBV5-1	CASSLDAGGPSTQYF
.	TRBV7-9	CASSSGTFLGQYF
TRBD1	TRBV2	CASSANGQGSGYTF
TRBD2	TRBV7-6	CASSSSSGNTQYF
.	TRBV28	CASIRTAEDGGYTF
.	TRBV5-4	CASSFGGRTGYTF
TRBD2	TRBV25-1	CASVSRGLAGGPQFF
TRBD2	TRBV11-2	CASSLALAGATGELFF
TRBD1	TRBV5-1	CASSTGQGNTGELFF
.	TRBV7-2	CASSLLDFIGAFF
TRBD1	TRBV18	CASTRDRGTDTQYF
.	TRBV19	CASSEGHPPASDTF
.	TRBV7-9	CASSLGQQETQYF